What follows are 7 T cell receptor beta chains derived from one specimen sequenced in a study of T cell repertoires in aging, cancer and after chemotherapy. Amplification of TCR beta used genomic DNA extracted from peripheral blood. Rearranged V-D-J TRB sequences were amplified with a mixed TRB-A/B primer pool. TCRdb re-analysed the multiplex PCR reads in MiXCR, keeping a single row per CDR3 protein. The sample gives 10,000 to 15,000 distinct CDR3 sequences, 35% of which show up once; about 7% is in the top ten. The sample consisted of blood. The receptors shown here come from a human donor in good health. The donor label of this sample is uncertain.

This rearrangement joins TRBV12-3 or TRBV12-4 to TRBJ2-7; D is possibly TRBD1 (6 bases). V gave up 6 bases and J gave up 3 bases, with 21 bases separating them. The length of the CDR3 is 16 residues. The chain's CDR3 is CASRKTLGTQGYEQYF. The CDR3, as DNA: TGTGCCAGCAGAAAGACACTCGGGACACAGGGCTACGAGCAGTACTTC.

The chain carries TRBV5-6 and TRBJ2-1, with TRBD2 matching over 11 bases. This CDR3 contains 16 residues. With 4 bases clipped from V and 6 bases from J, the junction kept 9 bases outside the gene matches. Germline assignment: CDR1 SGHDT and CDR2 YYEEEE. Here the CDR3 reads CASSLLAGGPVNEQFF. CDR3 nucleotide sequence: TGTGCCAGCAGCCTCCTAGCGGGGGGCCCGGTCAATGAGCAGTTCTTC.

This clonotype is labeled medium-sized. The chain carries TRBV5-5 and TRBJ2-3, with D unresolved. Per the germline V gene, CDR1 is SGHKS and CDR2 is YYEKEE (reference sequence). V dropped 2 bases and J dropped 8 bases, with 21 bases sitting between them. The length of the CDR3 is 16 residues. CDR3: CASSFSPGPNTGTQYF. CDR3 nucleotides: TGTGCCAGCAGCTTCTCGCCGGGCCCCAATACCGGTACGCAGTATTTT.

By proportion, this clonotype is medium-sized. The chain combines TRBV11-3 with TRBJ2-1; maybe TRBD1 (6 bases). V lost 3 bases, J lost 9 bases, and 12 bases lay in between. Germline-derived CDR1 and CDR2 are SGHNT and YENEEA. CDR3 size: 13 residues. Here the CDR3 reads CASSFNRDAEQFF. The CDR3 DNA sequence: TGTGCCAGCAGCTTTAACAGGGACGCTGAGCAGTTCTTC.

The chain combines TRBV12-3 or TRBV12-4 with TRBJ2-7; 10 bases map to TRBD1. This CDR3 contains 14 residues. The trim removed 8 bases at V and 0 bases at J, leaving 4 bases unmatched. This CDR3 is CASGGTGASYEQYF. In DNA, the CDR3 is TGTGCCAGCGGGGGGACAGGGGCCTCCTACGAGCAGTACTTC.

The rearrangement links TRBV7-9 to TRBJ2-7, with D possibly matching TRBD1 (5 bases). The CDR3 has 13 amino acids. Germline assignment: CDR1 SEHNR and CDR2 FQNEAQ (reference sequence). Trimming pared 5 bases from V and 2 bases from J, leaving 10 bases between. CDR3 DNA: TGTGCCAGCAGCCCTGGACACCCCTACGAGCAGTACTTC. This translates into CASSPGHPYEQYF. Based on the CDR3 plus reference TRBV7-9 and TRBJ2-7, the full variable domain is DTGVSQNPRHKITKRGQNVTFRCDPISEHNRLYWYRQTLGQGPEFLTYFQNEAQLEKSRLLSDRFSAERPKGSFSTLEIQRTEQGDSAMYLCASSPGHPYEQYFGPGTRLTVT.

This clonotype turned up a few times. CDR3 in amino acids: CAITTSGINNEQFF. CDR3 in DNA: TGTGCCATCACGACTAGCGGGATAAACAATGAGCAGTTCTTC. The chain couples TRBV11-3 to TRBJ2-1; 11 nucleotides align to TRBD2. The ends lost 10 bases at V and 5 bases at J; junction bases unmatched: 7. The CDR3 totals 14 residues. Germline lookup yields CDR1 SGHNT and CDR2 YENEEA. Full variable domain (rest looked up from reference TRBV11-3 and TRBJ2-1): EAGVVQSPRYKIIEKKQPVAFWCNPISGHNTLYWYLQNLGQGPELLIRYENEEAVDDSQLPKDRFSAERLKGVDSTLKIQPAELGDSAVYLCAITTSGINNEQFFGPGTRLTVL.